Listed below are T cell receptor beta chains from one sample, sequenced in a study of T cells after posttransplantation cyclophosphamide. Generated by immunoSEQ multiplex PCR, the TCRdb table keeps only in-frame clones and is missing some. The table lists 3,500 to 4,000 clones, about 75% of them singletons. The sequencing input was memory CD8+ T cells sorted from blood. The receptors were gathered from a man aged 50-60 years. Each CDR3 is given with its conserved first and last residue. A D gene is named only where the DNA matches it firmly. A row's size may be missing; if present it is once, few, many or a size class.

J | V | size | D | CDR3 | DNA
TRBJ1-6 | TRBV27 | NA | TRBD1 | CASSTGGGSPLHF | TGTGCCAGCAGTACAGGGGGAGGTTCACCCCTCCACTTT
TRBJ2-2 | TRBV4-3 | NA | NA | CASSQDRGGNTGELFF | TGCGCCAGCAGCCAAGATAGGGGGGGGAACACCGGGGAGCTGTTTTTT
TRBJ2-7 | TRBV12-5 | few | TRBD2 | CASGPYGGDEQYF | TGTGCTAGTGGGCCCTACGGGGGGGACGAGCAGTACTTC
TRBJ2-1 | TRBV7-8 | NA | TRBD2 | CASSLSGLVAGGSNEQFF | TGTGCCAGCAGCTTATCAGGGTTAGTAGCGGGAGGCTCTAATGAGCAGTTCTTC
TRBJ1-5 | TRBV5-4 | NA | NA | CASSVQGIGNQPQHF | TGTGCCAGCAGCGTTCAGGGGATAGGCAATCAGCCCCAGCATTTT
TRBJ1-1 | TRBV9 | NA | NA | CASSVAVGGTEAFF | TGTGCCAGCAGCGTAGCTGTCGGGGGCACTGAAGCTTTCTTT
TRBJ2-1 | TRBV28 | NA | NA | CASSLTGGGLFF | TGTGCCAGCAGTTTAACGGGTGGGGGCCTGTTCTTC
TRBJ1-1 | TRBV6-1 | few | TRBD1 | CASSEPGGTEAFF | TGTGCCAGCAGTGAACCAGGGGGAACTGAAGCTTTCTTT
TRBJ2-7 | TRBV19 | NA | TRBD1 | CASSSSDRGIYEQYF | TGTGCCAGTAGTTCCTCTGACAGGGGAATCTACGAGCAGTACTTC
TRBJ2-1 | TRBV5-5 | NA | NA | CASSSGYNEQFF | TGTGCCAGCAGTTCGGGTTACAATGAGCAGTTCTTC
TRBJ2-5 | TRBV19 | NA | NA | CASSIQERAREETQYF | TGTGCCAGTAGTATACAGGAGAGGGCGCGGGAAGAGACCCAGTACTTC
TRBJ2-5 | TRBV10-2 | NA | TRBD2 | CASSHSGGGPYQETQYF | TGCGCCAGCAGCCACAGCGGGGGGGGGCCGTACCAAGAGACCCAGTACTTC
TRBJ1-6 | TRBV4-3 | NA | NA | CASSQDKSSYNSPLHF | TGCGCCAGCAGCCAAGATAAGAGCTCCTATAATTCACCCCTCCACTTT
TRBJ2-2 | TRBV7-9 | NA | TRBD2 | CASRQDAGGFTGELFF | TGTGCCAGCAGGCAGGACGCGGGGGGGTTCACCGGGGAGCTGTTTTTT
TRBJ2-7 | TRBV11-3 | few | NA | CASSFPHSFYEQYF | TGTGCCAGCAGCTTCCCACATAGCTTCTACGAGCAGTACTTC
TRBJ2-1 | TRBV6-5 | few | TRBD2 | CASSYSGEGQGFF | TGTGCCAGCAGTTACTCGGGGGAGGGGCAGGGGTTCTTC
TRBJ1-2 | TRBV28 | NA | TRBD1 | CASSRGVGGGYTF | TGTGCCAGCAGCAGGGGGGTCGGAGGAGGCTACACCTTC
TRBJ2-1 | TRBV19 | NA | NA | CASSDLTGLLYVGQQFF | TGTGCCAGTAGCGATCTTACGGGACTCCTATACGTGGGGCAGCAGTTCTTC
TRBJ1-2 | TRBV6-6 | few | NA | CASSYSRINYGYTF | TGTGCCAGCAGTTACTCTCGTATCAACTATGGCTACACCTTC
TRBJ2-2 | TRBV9 | few | NA | CASSVGAGNTGELFF | TGTGCCAGCAGCGTAGGGGCGGGGAACACCGGGGAGCTGTTTTTT
TRBJ2-1 | TRBV5-1 | NA | TRBD2 | CASSETTGGIGLAGDEQFF | TGCGCCAGCAGCGAAACGACAGGGGGCATAGGACTAGCGGGAGATGAGCAGTTCTTC
TRBJ1-1 | TRBV7-6 | NA | NA | CASSLNLGDTEAFF | TGTGCCAGCAGCTTAAACCTAGGTGACACTGAAGCTTTCTTT
TRBJ2-2 | TRBV6-5 | NA | TRBD1 | CASSYEGAGTGELFF | TGTGCCAGCAGTTACGAGGGGGCCGGCACCGGGGAGCTGTTTTTT
TRBJ2-2 | TRBV5-1 | NA | TRBD2 | CASSQLADLTGELFF | TGCGCCAGCAGCCAACTAGCGGACCTTACTGGGGAGCTGTTTTTT
TRBJ2-1 | TRBV19 | NA | NA | CASSIMSLDEQFF | TGTGCCAGTAGTATAATGAGTCTCGATGAGCAGTTCTTC
TRBJ2-7 | TRBV18 | NA | NA | CASSPPVAATYEQYF | TGTGCCAGCTCACCACCGGTCGCGGCAACATACGAGCAGTACTTC
TRBJ2-1 | TRBV10-2 | NA | TRBD2 | CASASGYNEQFF | TGCGCCAGCGCTAGCGGGTACAATGAGCAGTTCTTC
TRBJ2-5 | TRBV2 | few | NA | CASSLDRETQYF | TGTGCCAGCAGTCTGGACAGAGAGACCCAGTACTTC
TRBJ2-2 | TRBV2 | large | NA | CASRGGGTIGELFF | TGTGCCAGCAGAGGGGGGGGTACGATCGGGGAGCTGTTTTTT
TRBJ1-5 | TRBV7-9 | NA | TRBD1 | CASSARTGPNQPQHF | TGTGCCAGCAGCGCCCGGACAGGGCCAAATCAGCCCCAGCATTTT
TRBJ1-5 | TRBV6-6 | NA | NA | CASSPQQGQPQHF | TGTGCCAGCAGCCCCCAACAGGGTCAGCCCCAGCATTTT
TRBJ1-1 | TRBV6-5 | NA | NA | CASSLPWGAEAFF | TGTGCCAGCAGTCTACCTTGGGGCGCCGAGGCTTTCTTT
TRBJ2-5 | TRBV7-6 | NA | NA | CASSLHQLARQETQYF | TGTGCCAGCAGCTTACACCAACTAGCCCGCCAAGAGACCCAGTACTTC
TRBJ2-1 | TRBV28 | NA | TRBD2 | CATLGRPRYEQFF | TGTGCCACTCTCGGGAGGCCGCGGTATGAGCAGTTCTTC
TRBJ2-7 | TRBV7-6 | few | NA | CASSPGVGHSYEQYF | TGTGCCAGCAGCCCCGGGGTGGGACACTCCTACGAGCAGTACTTC
TRBJ2-1 | TRBV7-2 | NA | NA | CASSLRAYNEQFF | TGTGCCAGCAGCTTAAGAGCGTACAATGAGCAGTTCTTC
TRBJ2-2 | TRBV4-1 | NA | TRBD2 | CASGLAENTGELFF | TGCGCCAGCGGACTAGCGGAGAACACCGGGGAGCTGTTTTTT
TRBJ2-7 | TRBV18 | few | NA | CASSPDDSPSDEQYF | TGTGCCAGCTCACCTGACGACAGCCCCTCGGACGAGCAGTACTTC
TRBJ1-3 | TRBV4-1 | few | NA | CASSQDPGIGNTIYF | TGCGCCAGCAGCCAAGATCCAGGAATTGGAAACACCATATATTTT
TRBJ1-1 | TRBV7-3 | few | NA | CASRERGYTEAFF | TGTGCCAGCAGAGAAAGGGGGTACACTGAAGCTTTCTTT
TRBJ2-3 | TRBV2 | once | NA | CASSEWGVTSTDTQYF | TGTGCCAGCAGTGAGTGGGGGGTTACTAGCACAGATACGCAGTATTTT
TRBJ1-2 | TRBV7-8 | once | NA | CASYPPWRPYGYTF | TGTGCCAGCTACCCCCCGTGGAGGCCCTATGGCTACACCTTC
TRBJ2-7 | TRBV4-3 | NA | TRBD1 | CASSQEGTGSSYEQYF | TGCGCCAGCAGCCAAGAAGGGACAGGGAGCTCCTACGAGCAGTACTTC
TRBJ2-3 | TRBV10-3 | NA | TRBD2 | CAISDLGLAGINTDTQYF | TGTGCCATCAGTGACCTCGGACTAGCGGGGATTAACACAGATACGCAGTATTTT
TRBJ2-2 | TRBV9 | NA | TRBD2 | CASSVASGTNTGELFF | TGTGCCAGCAGCGTAGCTAGCGGAACGAACACCGGGGAGCTGTTTTTT
TRBJ1-6 | TRBV5-6 | NA | NA | CASSKAAGGSPLHF | TGTGCCAGCAGCAAAGCCGCGGGAGGTTCACCCCTCCACTTT
TRBJ2-1 | TRBV19 | NA | NA | CASSMDWFNEQFF | TGTGCCAGTAGTATGGACTGGTTTAATGAGCAGTTCTTC
TRBJ2-3 | TRBV6-6 | few | TRBD1 | CASSWTGGTDTQYF | TGTGCCAGCAGTTGGACAGGGGGCACAGATACGCAGTATTTT
TRBJ2-7 | TRBV27 | NA | TRBD1 | CASRRPGTGGNSGLYEQYF | TGTGCCAGCAGGCGACCCGGGACAGGGGGCAACTCAGGCCTCTACGAGCAGTACTTC
TRBJ2-1 | TRBV2 | NA | TRBD2 | CASSAGRGLASYEQFF | TGTGCCAGCAGTGCGGGTCGAGGACTAGCAAGTTATGAGCAGTTCTTC
TRBJ1-1 | TRBV18 | NA | NA | CASSPGGNTEAFF | TGTGCCAGCTCACCGGGGGGGAACACTGAAGCTTTCTTT
TRBJ1-1 | TRBV4-2 | NA | NA | CASSQTGLTEAFF | TGTGCCAGCAGCCAAACCGGGTTGACTGAAGCTTTCTTT
TRBJ1-1 | TRBV19 | once | NA | CASSTSVNTEAFF | TGTGCCAGTAGTACTTCAGTGAACACTGAAGCTTTCTTT
TRBJ2-6 | TRBV11-2 | NA | NA | CASPRGLNSGANVLTF | TGTGCCAGCCCCAGGGGATTGAACTCTGGGGCCAACGTCCTGACTTTC
TRBJ1-1 | TRBV20-1 | NA | NA | CSATAGAFF | TGCAGTGCTACTGCCGGGGCTTTCTTT
TRBJ2-1 | TRBV4-3 | NA | TRBD2 | CASRQSSGVSEQFF | TGCGCCAGCAGGCAGAGTAGCGGGGTAAGTGAGCAGTTCTTC
TRBJ1-2 | TRBV30 | NA | NA | CAWLPYTPLYGYTF | TGTGCCTGGTTACCTTATACTCCCTTGTATGGCTACACCTTC
TRBJ2-1 | TRBV2 | NA | TRBD2 | CASSEARFGLAGQFF | TGTGCCAGCAGTGAAGCGAGATTCGGACTAGCCGGGCAGTTCTTC
TRBJ2-5 | TRBV11-3 | NA | TRBD1 | CASRDYRGNQETQYF | TGTGCCAGCAGGGATTACAGGGGAAACCAAGAGACCCAGTACTTC